Shown below are 28 T cell receptor beta chains from a single sample sequenced in a study of beta chain features in type 1 diabetes. General study points: Significant though moderate, a shortening of TCRB CDR3s appeared in all four CD4+ subsets of Type 1 diabetes patients.

These receptors' targets are unknown. Investigators reverse transcribed all isolated RNA, so they sequenced expressed TCRB transcripts. TCRdb's table, derived via immunoSEQ multiplex PCR, lists solely in-frame clones and lacks some. The sample has over 150,000 clones; 6.5% to 8.5% are singletons. The sequenced material came from central memory CD4+ T cells from blood. The receptors derive from a woman aged 18 to 35 with type 1 diabetes.

In its sample, this clone was seen a few times. The V and J genes are TRBV11-2 and TRBJ2-2; possible D gene TRBD1, 5 bases. V lost 3 bases to trimming and J lost 6 bases, with 11 bases between them. Per germline, CDR1 SGHAT and CDR2 FQNNGV. The CDR3 is made up of 14 amino acids. This CDR3 is CASSLFRGAGELFF. CDR3 DNA sequence: TGTGCCAGCAGCTTGTTTAGGGGTGCCGGGGAGCTGTTTTTT.

This clone showed up just a few times. This chain connects TRBV7-9 to TRBJ1-5; tentatively, D is TRBD1 (5 bases). V was cut by 5 bases and J by 11 bases, with 19 bases left in between. The germline V gene has CDR1 SEHNR and CDR2 FQNEAQ (reference sequence). This CDR3 is 14 amino acids long. CDR3 nucleotides: TGTGCCAGCAGCCCCGTTCTAGACGGGGGAGCCCAGCATTTT. Encoded protein: CASSPVLDGGAQHF.

This clone was picked up a small number of times. The chain has TRBV6-1 and TRBJ1-2, with D possibly TRBD1 on 5 matching bases. Germline V gene sequence: CDR1 MNHNS, CDR2 SASEGT. The CDR3 extends over 15 amino acids. Trimming pared 0 bases from V and 7 bases from J, leaving 15 bases between. The DNA for the CDR3 is TGTGCCAGCAGTGAAGCCCCTCGGTCAGGGCTTGGCTACACCTTC. Its protein product is CASSEAPRSGLGYTF.

CDR3 in amino acids: CASSLDRGNNQPQHF. The CDR3 region has the DNA TGTGCCAGCAGTTTGGACAGGGGCAACAATCAGCCCCAGCATTTT. The chain links TRBV6-1 to TRBJ1-5; TRBD1 aligns across 9 bases. The CDR3 totals 15 residues. Per the germline V gene, CDR1 is MNHNS and CDR2 is SASEGT. The V segment lost 5 bases and the J segment 3 bases; nucleotides outside the gene matches: 5.

The CDR3 sequence: CASSASGSSTDTQYF. The CDR3 nucleotides are TGTGCCAGCAGCGCTAGCGGGTCTAGCACAGATACGCAGTATTTT. This chain connects TRBV7-2 to TRBJ2-3, with TRBD2 matching over 8 bases. The V gene end was trimmed by 5 bases and the J gene end by 0 bases; junction bases not matched to a gene: 4. The length of the CDR3 is 15 residues. Germline values: CDR1 SGHTA, CDR2 FQGNSA.

This clone was recorded a few times. V usage is TRBV6-6 and J usage is TRBJ2-5; possible D gene TRBD2, 5 bases. The V and J ends lost 4 bases and 1 base respectively, with 10 bases between them. Germline CDR1 reads MNHNY; CDR2 reads SVGAGI (reference sequence). The CDR3 length is 14 residues. CDR3 sequence: CASSSRGRQETQYF. The DNA for the CDR3 is TGTGCCAGCAGTTCGCGAGGGCGCCAAGAGACCCAGTACTTC.

This clone was picked up a small number of times. The chain uses TRBV9 and TRBJ2-5, with D possibly being TRBD1 (8 bases). The length of the CDR3 is 16 residues. CDR1 and CDR2 from the germline V gene are SGDLS and YYNGEE. Trimming took off 3 bases at V and 2 bases at J, with 17 bases between the two ends. The CDR3 protein is CASSARTGGVQETQYF. The CDR3 DNA reads TGTGCCAGCAGCGCGCGAACAGGGGGGGTACAAGAGACCCAGTACTTC. The variable domain in full, completed from reference TRBV9 and TRBJ2-5, reads DSGVTQTPKHLITATGQRVTLRCSPRSGDLSVYWYQQSLDQGLQFLIQYYNGEERAKGNILERFSAQQFPDLHSELNLSSLELGDSALYFCASSARTGGVQETQYFGPGTRLLVL.

This clone was found once. The chain uses TRBV7-9 and TRBJ1-6; maybe TRBD1 (6 bases). There are 15 residues in the CDR3. V was trimmed by 1 base and J by 9 bases, leaving 13 bases between them. The germline V gene has CDR1 SEHNR and CDR2 FQNEAQ (reference sequence). For the CDR3, the DNA is TGTGCCAGCAGCTTAGAGGGGGTTGGCGGTTCACCCCTCCACTTT. It is translated as CASSLEGVGGSPLHF.

This clone was seen more than once but under ten times. V usage is TRBV18 and J usage is TRBJ1-6; D ambiguous. CDR1 is KGHSH, CDR2 LQKENI, per germline. The CDR3 runs 14 residues. Trimming shortened V by 2 bases and J by 6 bases, and 8 bases separated the two germline ends. The CDR3 reads CASSPIQPNSPLHF. The CDR3 DNA reads TGTGCCAGCTCACCAATACAGCCTAATTCACCCCTCCACTTT.

This clone turned up a few times. The V gene is TRBV9, the J gene TRBJ2-3; possibly TRBD2 for D (5 bases). The CDR3 totals 14 residues. The germline V and J ends were trimmed by 0 bases and 2 bases, with 7 bases remaining between them. Germline-derived CDR1 and CDR2 are SGDLS and YYNGEE. In DNA, the CDR3 is TGTGCCAGCAGCGTAGCGGGAAACACAGATACGCAGTATTTT. Protein sequence: CASSVAGNTDTQYF.

This clone has a handful of counts. The V call is TRBV7-2, the J call TRBJ1-2, with 11 bases matching TRBD1. V lost 5 bases, J lost 4 bases, and 3 bases stayed unmatched. Per germline, CDR1 SGHTA and CDR2 FQGNSA. This CDR3 contains 14 residues. In DNA form, the CDR3 reads TGTGCCAGCAGCACCGGGACAGGGGGCTATGGCTACACCTTC. Amino acids: CASSTGTGGYGYTF.

The genes are TRBV18 and TRBJ2-5; D remains ambiguous. The V gene lost 5 bases and the J gene lost 7 bases, with 11 bases spanning the gap. The germline gives CDR1 KGHSH, CDR2 LQKENI. The length of the CDR3 is 12 residues. CDR3 protein: CASSEVRGTQYF. The DNA for the CDR3 is TGTGCCAGCTCAGAGGTCCGCGGGACCCAGTACTTC.

The genes are TRBV5-4 and TRBJ1-2; 10 positions match TRBD1. Germline V CDR1 and CDR2: SGHNT, YYREEE (reference sequence). CDR3 length equals 15 residues. Trimming cost V 7 bases and J 3 bases; bases outside gene matches: 9. This CDR3 is CASGTGTGEYYGYTF. CDR3 DNA sequence: TGTGCCAGCGGCACCGGGACAGGGGAGTACTATGGCTACACCTTC.

This clone was detected only a few times. The chain joins TRBV7-9 to TRBJ1-4, with 8 bases aligning to TRBD1. The junction had 10 bases not matched to a gene; V was cut back by 5 bases and J by 8 bases. Germline CDR1 reads SEHNR; CDR2 reads FQNEAQ (reference sequence). The CDR3 runs to 15 residues. CDR3: CASSDDRGYREKLFF. The CDR3, as DNA: TGTGCCAGCAGCGACGACAGGGGTTATAGGGAAAAACTGTTTTTT.

CDR3 coding DNA: TGCAGTCAAGCTAGCCTTTTGTTCTTC. Translating it yields CSQASLLFF. The chain joins TRBV20-1 to TRBJ2-1, with D perhaps matching TRBD2 (5 bases). Germline values: CDR1 DFQATT, CDR2 SNEGSKA (reference sequence). Deletions cut 8 bases from V and 15 bases from J, with 14 bases between. The CDR3 spans 9 residues.

The V and J genes are TRBV7-2 and TRBJ1-2, with D possibly being TRBD1 (5 bases). The CDR3 is 13 residues long. The germline V gene has CDR1 SGHTA and CDR2 FQGNSA. V lost 7 bases, J lost 7 bases, and 16 bases lay in between. For the CDR3, the DNA is TGTGCCAGCATCATAGGAGGGGTCGGTGGCTACACCTTC. This translates into CASIIGGVGGYTF.

This chain joins TRBV7-3 and TRBJ2-3, with TRBD2 matching 11 bases. Germline loops: CDR1 SGHTA, CDR2 FQGTGA. This CDR3 is built from 16 residues. V trimming: 5 bases; J trimming: 0 bases; junction bases outside the gene matches: 4. The CDR3 DNA is TGTGCCAGCAGCCAGGGACTAGCGGCTAGCACAGATACGCAGTATTTT. Amino acids: CASSQGLAASTDTQYF.

Only a few counts were recorded for this clone. J is TRBJ2-7 and V is TRBV7-9; D gene ambiguous. V lost 1 base to trimming and J lost 5 bases, with 15 bases between them. The CDR3 sequence is 15 residues long. Germline assignment: CDR1 SEHNR and CDR2 FQNEAQ (reference sequence). The chain's CDR3 is CASSLDLSSLDEQYF. Written as DNA, the CDR3 is TGTGCCAGCAGCTTAGATTTGTCCTCCCTCGACGAGCAGTACTTC.

This clone occurred a few times. The rearrangement joins TRBV11-2 to TRBJ1-2; D is possibly TRBD1 (5 bases). Deletions cut 5 bases from V and 3 bases from J, with 10 bases between. CDR3 length: 13 amino acids. The V gene's germline CDR1 is SGHAT and CDR2 FQNNGV. CDR3: CASSGGGYYGYTF. Written as DNA, the CDR3 is TGTGCCAGCAGCGGGGGGGGTTACTATGGCTACACCTTC.

This clone was detected a few times. DNA of the CDR3: TGTGCCAGCAGCCTTATACCGGTCCAAGAGACCCAGTACTTC. It encodes CASSLIPVQETQYF. V gene TRBV7-2 combines with J gene TRBJ2-5; D unclear. Trimming removed 5 bases at V and 1 base at J, with 11 bases between. Germline V gene data show CDR1 as SGHTA and CDR2 as FQGNSA. The CDR3 spans 14 residues.

V usage is TRBV30 and J usage is TRBJ2-3; TRBD2 matches 11 bases. The V segment lost 5 bases and the J segment 6 bases; nucleotides outside the gene matches: 7. This CDR3 has 14 residues. Germline V gene data show CDR1 as GTSNPN and CDR2 as SVGIG (reference sequence). The CDR3 region is CAWGSGRAMDTQYF. The CDR3 region has the DNA TGTGCCTGGGGTAGCGGGAGGGCCATGGATACGCAGTATTTT.

V gene TRBV9 combines with J gene TRBJ2-7; D gene unclear. This CDR3 comprises 13 residues. Germline values: CDR1 SGDLS, CDR2 YYNGEE. The ends were cut back, 0 bases at V and 5 bases at J, with 9 bases in the middle. CDR3 region: CASSVGPGDEQYF. The CDR3 DNA is TGTGCCAGCAGCGTAGGCCCAGGCGACGAGCAGTACTTC.

The rearrangement links TRBV6-4 to TRBJ1-5; maybe TRBD1 (6 bases). The CDR3 is 14 residues long. Between the trimmed V and J ends, which lost 6 bases and 6 bases, there was a span of 15 bases. Germline-derived CDR1 and CDR2 are MRHNA and SNTAGT. In nucleotides, the CDR3 is TGTGCCAGCAGCGAAGCGGGGGGCGCTCAGCCCCAGCATTTT. As protein: CASSEAGGAQPQHF.

This clone was counted only a few times. The chain uses TRBV2 and TRBJ2-3, with D possibly TRBD2 on 7 matching bases. The V and J ends lost 6 bases and 0 bases respectively, with 10 bases between them. Looked up from germline, CDR1 is SNHLY and CDR2 is FYNNEI. The CDR3 is made up of 14 amino acids. This chain's CDR3 is CASSGGLSTDTQYF. DNA for the CDR3: TGTGCCAGCAGCGGGGGGCTTAGCACAGATACGCAGTATTTT.

The chain recombines TRBV11-2 with TRBJ2-7; weak D call: TRBD2 (6 bases). This CDR3 comprises 12 residues. Per the germline V gene, CDR1 is SGHAT and CDR2 is FQNNGV. Trimming cost V 5 bases and J 4 bases, with 9 bases left between them. The CDR3 loop reads CASSAGLYEQYF. CDR3 bases: TGTGCCAGCAGCGCGGGACTTTACGAGCAGTACTTC.

This clone has just a few counts. The chain employs TRBV7-9 and TRBJ1-5; D call uncertain. The germline V gene encodes CDR1 SEHNR and CDR2 FQNEAQ (reference sequence). The V and J ends lost 8 bases and 2 bases respectively, with 10 bases between them. This CDR3 comprises 13 residues. The CDR3 protein is CASGAAGNQPQHF. CDR3 nucleotide sequence: TGTGCCAGCGGCGCGGCGGGCAATCAGCCCCAGCATTTT. Full variable domain (rest looked up from reference TRBV7-9 and TRBJ1-5): DTGVSQNPRHKITKRGQNVTFRCDPISEHNRLYWYRQTLGQGPEFLTYFQNEAQLEKSRLLSDRFSAERPKGSFSTLEIQRTEQGDSAMYLCASGAAGNQPQHFGDGTRLSIL.

The chain is built from TRBV28 and TRBJ2-7; D is possibly TRBD2 (6 bases). CDR1 and CDR2 from the germline V gene are MDHEN and SYDVKM. The V gene lost 3 bases and the J gene lost 6 bases, with 12 bases spanning the gap. The CDR3 spans 13 residues. CDR3 nucleotides: TGTGCCAGCAGTTTCGGGTTCGGGGGCGAGCAGTACTTC. Protein: CASSFGFGGEQYF.

This clone was recorded a few times. The chain is built from TRBV5-1 and TRBJ2-1; 10 positions agree with TRBD1. The V segment lost 5 bases and the J segment 7 bases; nucleotides outside the gene matches: 12. This CDR3 is 16 amino acids long. Germline V gives CDR1 SGHRS, CDR2 YFSETQ. The CDR3 is CASSHVDRGPGNEQFF. CDR3 DNA sequence: TGCGCCAGCAGTCACGTCGACAGGGGGCCTGGGAATGAGCAGTTCTTC.